Shown below are 27 T cell receptor beta chains from a single sample sequenced in a study of CD8+ T cells in alopecia areata. In each case, RNA was isolated and then reverse transcribed into cDNA as the sequencing template. Using immunoSEQ multiplex PCR, the repertoire was profiled, and TCRdb retains in-frame clones only, with some absent. The data show 150,000 or so clones, with 55% seen just once and approximately 4.3% held by the top ten. The sample was CD4+ T cells sorted from blood. These receptors all stem from a human donor in good health.

The V and J genes are TRBV6-5 and TRBJ2-7, with 9 bases identical to TRBD1. The CDR3 spans 14 residues. The germline V gene encodes CDR1 MNHEY and CDR2 SVGAGI. Trimming cost V 2 bases and J 3 bases; bases outside gene matches: 2. The CDR3 DNA reads TGTGCCAGCAGTTACGAGACAGGGGGCTACGAGCAGTACTTC. Protein sequence: CASSYETGGYEQYF.

This clone occurred a few times. The J gene is TRBJ2-7, the V gene TRBV28; D is possibly TRBD2 (5 bases). Deletions cut 5 bases from V and 0 bases from J, with 14 bases between. This CDR3 has 15 residues. Germline CDR1 and CDR2: MDHEN and SYDVKM. CDR3 coding DNA: TGTGCCAGCAGTGCCGGGATGGTTAGCTCCTACGAGCAGTACTTC. Its protein is CASSAGMVSSYEQYF. Using reference TRBV28 and TRBJ2-7 for the parts outside the CDR3, the full variable domain is DVKVTQSSRYLVKRTGEKVFLECVQDMDHENMFWYRQDPGLGLRLIYFSYDVKMKEKGDIPEGYSVSREKKERFSLILESASTNQTSMYLCASSAGMVSSYEQYFGPGTRLTVT.

The V and J genes are TRBV11-2 and TRBJ2-3; 7 positions match TRBD1. After removal of 8 bases from V and 5 bases from J, the junction contained 10 bases not matched to a gene. The CDR3 covers 14 residues. The germline V gene has CDR1 SGHAT and CDR2 FQNNGV. DNA of the CDR3: TGTGCCAGCGGACTCGGGACAGTAAAAGATACGCAGTATTTT. Its translation is CASGLGTVKDTQYF.

The chain carries TRBV5-1 and TRBJ2-1, with 8 bases matching TRBD2. The V segment lost 1 base and the J segment 12 bases; nucleotides outside the gene matches: 9. The CDR3 spans 14 residues. CDR1 is SGHRS, CDR2 YFSETQ, per germline. The CDR3 DNA reads TGCGCCAGCAGCTTGACTAGCGGCGCCAATCGGCAGTTCTTC. Residues: CASSLTSGANRQFF.

This clone was seen only a few times. This chain uses TRBV10-3 with TRBJ1-2; TRBD1 aligns across 7 bases. This CDR3 has 11 amino acids. Germline CDR1 and CDR2: ENHRY and SYGVKD. V was pared by 4 bases and J by 8 bases, with 1 base of the junction left unmatched. This CDR3 reads CAISGTGGYTF. Here the CDR3 DNA reads TGTGCCATCAGTGGGACAGGAGGCTACACCTTC.

This clone occurred once. The V gene is TRBV27, the J gene TRBJ1-5; D may be TRBD1 (6 bases). Trimming stripped 7 bases from V and 3 bases from J, with 16 bases between. The CDR3 contains 15 residues. Germline-derived CDR1 and CDR2 are MNHEY and SMNVEV (reference sequence). Here the CDR3 DNA reads TGTGCCAGCACCCACGTCGGACAGCTCAATCAGCCCCAGCATTTT. Its translation is CASTHVGQLNQPQHF.

This clone was counted a few times. This rearrangement joins TRBV7-8 to TRBJ2-1; 12 nucleotides line up with TRBD2. The CDR3 has 15 residues. The germline CDR1 and CDR2 sequences are SGHVS and FQNEAQ. Germline trimming cut 4 bases from V and 9 bases from J; bases unmatched to any gene: 7. CDR3 sequence: CASSWTSGAYVEQFF. Here the CDR3 DNA reads TGTGCCAGCAGCTGGACTAGCGGGGCCTATGTTGAGCAGTTCTTC.

This chain uses TRBV30 with TRBJ2-6; 8 bases match TRBD1. CDR1 GTSNPN and CDR2 SVGIG come from the germline V gene (reference sequence). The trim removed 4 bases at V and 4 bases at J, leaving 6 bases unmatched. The CDR3 has 15 amino acids. The chain's CDR3 is CAWKRTGSGANVLTF. The CDR3 DNA is TGTGCCTGGAAGAGGACAGGGTCCGGGGCCAACGTCCTGACTTTC.

This clone appeared a single time. The CDR3 loop is CAFEGHGGYEQYF. CDR3 DNA sequence: TGTGCCTTCGAGGGACACGGAGGCTACGAGCAGTACTTC. The V and J genes are TRBV30 and TRBJ2-7; perhaps TRBD1 as D (6 bases). Germline values: CDR1 GTSNPN, CDR2 SVGIG (reference sequence). This CDR3 contains 13 residues. V was pared by 7 bases and J by 3 bases, with 16 bases between. Based on the CDR3 plus reference TRBV30 and TRBJ2-7, the full variable domain is SQTIHQWPATLVQPVGSPLSLECTVEGTSNPNLYWYRQAAGRGLQLLFYSVGIGQISSEVPQNLSASRPQDRQFILSSKKLLLSDSGFYLCAFEGHGGYEQYFGPGTRLTVT.

The V gene is TRBV27, the J gene TRBJ2-7; the match to TRBD2 covers 9 bases. The V gene's germline CDR1 is MNHEY and CDR2 SMNVEV (reference sequence). The CDR3 covers 15 residues. With 2 bases clipped from V and 6 bases from J, the junction kept 8 bases outside the gene matches. The CDR3 loop reads CASSLAGGPIGEQYF. The DNA for the CDR3 is TGTGCCAGCAGTTTAGCGGGAGGGCCTATTGGCGAGCAGTACTTC.

The chain joins TRBV29-1 to TRBJ1-1, with D unclear. The germline gives CDR1 SQVTM, CDR2 ANQGSEA. Trimming pared 5 bases from V and 0 bases from J, leaving 7 bases between. The CDR3 is 12 amino acids. For the CDR3, the DNA is TGCAGCGTTCGCGACTTGAACACTGAAGCTTTCTTT. This gives the protein CSVRDLNTEAFF.

The V gene is TRBV2, the J gene TRBJ2-5; D is unresolved. V lost 1 base and J 6 bases, leaving 0 bases between the germline ends. Germline V lookup: CDR1 SNHLY, CDR2 FYNNEI. The CDR3 consists of 10 residues. The CDR3 loop is CASSEETQYF. CDR3 coding DNA: TGTGCCAGCAGTGAAGAGACCCAGTACTTC.

This sequence joins TRBV7-9 and TRBJ2-1; 8 bases fit TRBD1. The CDR3 sequence is 15 residues long. Germline CDR1 reads SEHNR; CDR2 reads FQNEAQ (reference sequence). J gave up 15 bases and V 5 bases, and 18 bases lay outside the gene matches. The CDR3 DNA reads TGTGCCAGCAGCCCAGGGACAGGACGGGGCCTTGGGGTGTTCTTC. Protein product: CASSPGTGRGLGVFF.

J is TRBJ2-7 and V is TRBV5-1; no firm D call. The CDR3 totals 13 residues. In germline, CDR1 is SGHRS, CDR2 YFSETQ. Trimming took off 4 bases at V and 2 bases at J, with 10 bases between the two ends. The CDR3 region has the DNA TGCGCCAGCAGCCAGGACCTAGCCTACGAGCAGTACTTC. It translates to CASSQDLAYEQYF.

The chain combines TRBV30 with TRBJ1-1; D unresolved. The CDR3 contains 13 residues. V was clipped by 8 bases and J by 4 bases, with 17 bases between them. Germline V gives CDR1 GTSNPN, CDR2 SVGIG (reference sequence). The CDR3 coding sequence is TGTGCCCGCTCGCCGGGGTTGGGCACTGAAGCTTTCTTT. It translates to CARSPGLGTEAFF.

The chain has TRBV4-1 and TRBJ2-5; no definite D call. This CDR3 comprises 15 residues. Per the germline V gene, CDR1 is MGHRA and CDR2 is YSYEKL. The V end lost 3 bases, the J end lost 5 bases, and 16 bases lay between the germline ends. DNA for the CDR3: TGCGCCAGCAGCCACCCCGCCCGCCGAAAGGAGACCCAGTACTTC. Translated, it gives CASSHPARRKETQYF.

This rearrangement joins TRBV18 to TRBJ2-3; 7 bases are a match to TRBD2. The V and J ends lost 3 bases and 2 bases, in that order; junction bases with no gene match: 5. Germline CDR1 KGHSH, CDR2 LQKENI. The CDR3 sequence is 15 residues long. For the CDR3, the DNA is TGTGCCAGCTCACCCAGCGGGAAGGCCACAGATACGCAGTATTTT. It specifies CASSPSGKATDTQYF.

This clone appeared a few times. The chain couples TRBV11-1 to TRBJ2-1, with TRBD1 as a possible D gene (6 bases). The V gene lost 6 bases and the J gene lost 1 base, with 19 bases spanning the gap. The CDR3 is 17 residues long. Germline CDR1 and CDR2: SGHAT and FQDESV (reference sequence). CDR3 in DNA: TGTGCCAGCAGTGCCCCACAGGGAGTTCGATCCTACAATGAGCAGTTCTTC. This codes for CASSAPQGVRSYNEQFF.

The gene calls are TRBV29-1 and TRBJ2-2, with 11 bases identical to TRBD2. CDR3 length: 15 residues. J lost 8 bases, V lost 6 bases, and 11 bases had no gene match. CDR1 and CDR2 (germline): SQVTM, ANQGSEA. CDR3 coding DNA: TGCAGCGTCGCGGGGACTAGCGGTCCTGATGGGGAGCTGTTTTTT. This codes for CSVAGTSGPDGELFF.

This clone was seen once. This chain uses TRBV4-1 with TRBJ1-5; D is uncertain. The CDR3 totals 14 residues. Germline V gene sequence: CDR1 MGHRA, CDR2 YSYEKL. The V end was cut by 0 bases, the J end by 7 bases, with 10 bases between. The CDR3 here is CASSQDQTAQPQHF. CDR3 coding DNA: TGCGCCAGCAGCCAAGATCAAACTGCGCAGCCCCAGCATTTT.

The J gene is TRBJ2-7, the V gene TRBV25-1; perhaps TRBD2 as D (5 bases). The ends were cut back, 4 bases at V and 3 bases at J, with 7 bases in the middle. Germline V gives CDR1 MGHDK, CDR2 SYGVNS. CDR3 size: 12 residues. CDR3 residues: CASSGGHYEQYF. CDR3 in DNA: TGTGCCAGCAGTGGCGGGCACTACGAGCAGTACTTC.

V gene TRBV30 combines with J gene TRBJ2-1, with 12 bases matching TRBD2. J gave up 12 bases and V 2 bases, and 5 bases lay outside the gene matches. This CDR3 has 13 amino acids. Per germline, CDR1 GTSNPN and CDR2 SVGIG (reference sequence). The CDR3 DNA follows: TGTGCCTGGAGTCCACTAGCGGGAGGTCGGCAGTTCTTC. Translated, it gives CAWSPLAGGRQFF. Supplemented by reference TRBV30 and TRBJ2-1, the full variable domain reads SQTIHQWPATLVQPVGSPLSLECTVEGTSNPNLYWYRQAAGRGLQLLFYSVGIGQISSEVPQNLSASRPQDRQFILSSKKLLLSDSGFYLCAWSPLAGGRQFFGPGTRLTVL.

This clone occurred a few times. This chain links TRBV29-1 with TRBJ2-7; D tentatively fits TRBD1 or TRBD2 (5 bases each). Trimming pared 7 bases from V and 7 bases from J, leaving 17 bases between. The length of the CDR3 is 12 residues. Germline CDR1 and CDR2: SQVTM and ANQGSEA. The chain's CDR3 is CSAWGLPGEQYF. The CDR3 DNA follows: TGCAGCGCCTGGGGCCTCCCGGGGGAGCAGTACTTC.

This chain joins TRBV28 and TRBJ1-2; the D gene is possibly TRBD1 (6 bases). Trimming pared 7 bases from V and 7 bases from J, leaving 19 bases between. The CDR3 totals 14 residues. CDR1 is MDHEN and CDR2 is SYDVKM in the germline V gene. The CDR3 sequence: CASNIPDRVSGYTF. Written as DNA, the CDR3 is TGTGCCAGCAACATCCCGGACAGAGTTTCTGGCTACACCTTC.

This clone was detected only once. The chain recombines TRBV5-1 with TRBJ2-5; D is perhaps TRBD1 or TRBD2 (5 bases each). This CDR3 contains 13 residues. The V gene lost 0 bases and the J gene lost 5 bases, with 8 bases spanning the gap. Germline V gene data show CDR1 as SGHRS and CDR2 as YFSETQ. The DNA for the CDR3 is TGCGCCAGCAGCTTGGAGGGGACGGAGACCCAGTACTTC. It specifies CASSLEGTETQYF.

There are a few counts of this clone. The chain joins TRBV5-4 to TRBJ2-3; 8 bases are a match to TRBD1. The length of the CDR3 is 14 residues. V was pared by 9 bases and J by 0 bases, with 6 bases of the junction left unmatched. Germline V gene lookup returns CDR1 SGHNT and CDR2 YYREEE (reference sequence). This chain's CDR3 is CATDRGSSTDTQYF. DNA for the CDR3: TGTGCCACCGACAGGGGCAGTAGCACAGATACGCAGTATTTT.

This chain links TRBV29-1 with TRBJ2-3; a possible D gene is TRBD2 (5 bases). The CDR3 extends over 13 amino acids. The V end lost 4 bases, the J end lost 2 bases, and 10 bases lay between the germline ends. Germline CDR1 is SQVTM and CDR2 is ANQGSEA. The chain's CDR3 is CSVGGSPTDTQYF. As DNA, the CDR3 is TGCAGCGTTGGAGGGAGCCCCACAGATACGCAGTATTTT.